A single sample gave rise to the 15 T cell receptor beta chains below, sequenced in a study of tumor and adjacent non-tumor tissue in lung cancer. A modified ARM-PCR protocol with three rounds of nested PCR amplified TCRbeta. One entry per CDR3 protein, called by TCRdb with MiXCR from the multiplex PCR reads. The table records about 93,000 distinct CDR3 sequences, just over 65% of them present only once. This sample's RNA came from whole unsorted tissue. Sequencing was done on a sample of lung tumor tissue. The receptors were sampled from a man between 60 and 75 years old with non-small cell lung cancer.

V is TRBV28 and J is TRBJ2-1, with 14 bases fitting TRBD2. Germline V gene sequence: CDR1 MDHEN, CDR2 SYDVKM. V lost 7 bases to trimming and J lost 7 bases; unmatched junction nucleotides: 9. There are 16 residues in the CDR3. The CDR3 reads CASNDTGLAGVNEQFF. The CDR3 region has the DNA TGTGCCAGCAACGACACGGGACTAGCGGGAGTAAATGAGCAGTTCTTC.

Turning to this clonotype: The conserved phenylalanine or tryptophan normally closing the CDR3 is absent here, so this likely arose from a read error. This chain links TRBV11-2 with TRBJ1-1, with D hard to call. The V gene lost 5 bases and the J gene lost 1 base, with 11 bases spanning the gap. Germline CDR1 reads SGHAT; CDR2 reads FQNNGV. The CDR3 totals 14 residues. The CDR3 bases are TGTGCCAGCAGCACACGACGGGAGAACACTGAAGCTTTCTAT. This sequence encodes CASSTRRENTEAFY.

This clonotype was counted ten times or more. CDR3 sequence reads: CSVRGTGDYGYTF. In DNA form, the CDR3 reads TGCAGCGTGCGAGGGACAGGGGACTATGGCTACACCTTC. The rearrangement links TRBV29-1 to TRBJ1-2; 10 nucleotides match TRBD1. There are 13 residues in the CDR3. Per germline, CDR1 SQVTM and CDR2 ANQGSEA. V dropped 6 bases and J dropped 3; count of bases not matched to a gene: 4.

A remark on this clonotype: One base away lies a much larger clone, so this may be a sequencing read error. The genes are TRBV7-9 and TRBJ2-1, with a tentative D call TRBD1 (5 bases). The CDR3 has 17 residues. CDR1 is SEHNR, CDR2 FQNEAQ, per germline (reference sequence). The CDR3 DNA sequence: TGTGCCATCAGCTTCGGTACCCAGGGTCGGTCCTACAATGAGCAGTTCTTC. Translation: CAISFGTQGRSYNEQFF.

A single count supports this clonotype. The junction differs from germline at one of its ends, possibly a read error. This chain joins TRBV6-5 and TRBJ1-6, with 9 bases fitting TRBD1. CDR1 and CDR2 (germline): MNHEY, SVGAGI. CDR3 length: 16 amino acids. The CDR3 spells CARSYSGQGVHSPLHF. CDR3 DNA: TGTGCCAGGAGTTACTCGGGACAGGGAGTTCATTCACCCCTCCACTTT.

In the case of this clonotype: Lacking the conserved final phenylalanine or tryptophan, this CDR3 likely reflects a read error. It is unclear where the CDR3 begins or ends on the DNA, so no DNA is shown, and the CDR3 is as TCRdb lists it. The rearrangement links TRBV20-1 to TRBJ1-1; the D call TRBD1 from the table was never checked on the DNA. Germline CDR1 reads DFQATT; CDR2 reads SNEGSKA (reference sequence). Counting both end residues, the CDR3 totals 16 amino acids. The CDR3 here is CSARGFTGGSNTEAFS.

Note on this clonotype: One end of the junction does not line up with germline, which may come from a read error. The rearrangement uses TRBV4-2 and TRBJ2-5; TRBD2 might be the D (5 bases). CDR1 and CDR2 from the germline V gene are LGHNA and YNFKEQ. The CDR3 length is 15 residues. The chain's CDR3 is CPRSQADQPQVTQYF. The CDR3 coding sequence is TGTCCCAGGAGCCAAGCGGATCAGCCTCAAGTGACCCAGTACTTC.

As concerns this clonotype: A junction end diverges from the germline sequence, so it may reflect a read error. V gene TRBV6-1 combines with J gene TRBJ1-2; D is perhaps TRBD1 (5 bases). The CDR3 is 15 residues long. Germline-derived CDR1 and CDR2 are MNHNS and SASEGT. The chain's CDR3 is CASGALMRTGVGYTF. The CDR3 bases are TGTGCCAGCGGCGCCTTAATGCGGACGGGGGTTGGCTACACCTTT.

This clonotype was seen a handful of times. One base away lies a much larger clone, so this may be a sequencing read error. This sequence joins TRBV6-1 and TRBJ1-4; D remains unclear. The CDR3 loop spans 14 amino acids. The germline CDR1 and CDR2 sequences are MNHNS and SASEGT. The V end was cut by 1 base, the J end by 11 bases, with 14 bases between. The CDR3 bases are TGTGCCAGCAGTGAAGAAGTGACAAGGGATAAACTGTTTTTT. It encodes CASSEEVTRDKLFF.

The J gene is TRBJ1-2, the V gene TRBV6-6; weak D call: TRBD1 (6 bases). The CDR3 runs 14 residues. CDR1 is MNHNY and CDR2 is SVGAGI in the germline V gene (reference sequence). Between the trimmed V and J ends, which lost 6 bases and 2 bases, there was a span of 13 bases. CDR3 bases: TGTGCCAGCAGAAAGGGGGGCTCCAACTATGGCTACACCTTC. Its translation: CASRKGGSNYGYTF.

This clonotype came up a few times. J is TRBJ2-7 and V is TRBV5-1, with 13 bases fitting TRBD2. TRBJ2-1 matches the DNA end more closely, so the J call is doubtful. The CDR3 loop spans 15 amino acids. Germline V gives CDR1 SGHRS, CDR2 YFSETQ. The CDR3 sequence is CASSIGLAGAYGQFF. The CDR3, as DNA: TGCGCCAGCAGCATAGGACTAGCGGGAGCATACGGGCAGTTCTTC.

Details on this clonotype: The CDR3 carries no conserved terminal phenylalanine or tryptophan, so it likely arises from a read error. The chain joins TRBV6-5 to TRBJ1-1, with a weak D call TRBD1 (5 bases). Looked up from germline, CDR1 is MNHEY and CDR2 is SVGAGI. CDR3 length equals 16 residues. Trimming removed 0 bases at V and 2 bases at J, with 13 bases between. CDR3 residues: CASSYSTDMANTEAFY. For the CDR3, the DNA is TGTGCCAGCAGTTACTCGACGGACATGGCAAACACTGAAGCTTTCTAT.

This clonotype was recorded once. A single base separates this from a much larger clone, so it may be a read error. The CDR3 sequence: CASSPHNPGQGRREQYF. The CDR3 DNA follows: TGTGCCAGCAGTCCCCATAACCCCGGACAGGGTAGACGCGAGCAGTACTTC. The chain carries TRBV12-3 or TRBV12-4 and TRBJ2-7, with 8 bases aligning to TRBD1. Germline trimming cut 5 bases from V and 6 bases from J; bases unmatched to any gene: 18. The CDR3 extends over 17 amino acids.

Concerning this clonotype: A much larger clone differs by one base, so this may be a read error. The gene calls are TRBV12-3 or TRBV12-4 and TRBJ1-1, with unresolved D. The CDR3 is 14 amino acids. With 5 bases removed from V and 1 base from J, the gap between germline ends came to 11 bases. The CDR3 loop reads CASSRNVANTEAFF. CDR3 nucleotide sequence: TGTGCCAGCAGTAGAAACGTAGCGAACACTGAAGCTTTCTTT.

Note on this clonotype: The junction does not match germline at one end; this may be a read error. The V gene is TRBV12-3 or TRBV12-4, the J gene TRBJ1-5; no reliable D call. The CDR3 loop spans 12 amino acids. In DNA form, the CDR3 reads TGCGTCAGCAGTTTGGTGGGACAGCCCCAGCATTTT. Translated, it gives CVSSLVGQPQHF.